A selection of T cell receptor beta chains follows, all from one sample in a study of blood T cell repertoires in COVID-19. TCRdb's table, derived via immunoSEQ multiplex PCR, lists solely in-frame clones and lacks some. The data contain 55,000 to 80,000 clones, 75% to 90% of them seen just once; the ten biggest clones take up roughly 8.2%. The sample comprised peripheral blood. These receptors were obtained from a man between 45 and 60 years old with active COVID-19. The CDR3 runs from the conserved cysteine through the conserved F or W.

v_call cdr3_aa
TRBV6-2/TRBV6-3 CASSYPGEVATF
TRBV25-1 CASSGGQGYTGELFF
TRBV6-2/TRBV6-3 CASSSGEDYNEQFF
TRBV7-2 CASSARTYSYEQYF
TRBV9 CASSLLYNEQFF
TRBV4-1 CASVDRGHTDTQYF
TRBV9 CASSVVGGSFDEQFF
TRBV7-9 CASSLREDHNSPLHF
TRBV12-3/TRBV12-4 CASNLQGTDTQYF
TRBV2 CASSGSTGSHMNTEAFF
TRBV15 CATSRQGQGGDTQYF
TRBV18 CASSPSRSDTQYF
TRBV2 CASSEAGGPYEQYF
TRBV21-1 CASSGTGGETQYF
TRBV5-1 CASSSTGTVFRRTF
TRBV5-4 CASRDRTEAFF
TRBV15 CATGDRASSTDTQYF
TRBV6-5 CASSPTHTGELFF
TRBV19 CASSSTGTGYGYTF
TRBV6-5 CASSRQESPVREQFF
TRBV7-2 CASSLGLARRYNEQFF
TRBV5-6 CASSLGEALHF
TRBV15 CATGTGNSYEQYF
TRBV2 CASTRAGGGSSPLHF
TRBV7-2 CASRTAGANVLTF
TRBV30 CAWVTGVGYGYTF
TRBV5-1 CASSPRGTGANVLTF
TRBV5-1 CASSGAGTGGSGYEQYF
TRBV4-1 CASSVGLARTGELFF
TRBV9 CASSARTSGGSGANVLTF